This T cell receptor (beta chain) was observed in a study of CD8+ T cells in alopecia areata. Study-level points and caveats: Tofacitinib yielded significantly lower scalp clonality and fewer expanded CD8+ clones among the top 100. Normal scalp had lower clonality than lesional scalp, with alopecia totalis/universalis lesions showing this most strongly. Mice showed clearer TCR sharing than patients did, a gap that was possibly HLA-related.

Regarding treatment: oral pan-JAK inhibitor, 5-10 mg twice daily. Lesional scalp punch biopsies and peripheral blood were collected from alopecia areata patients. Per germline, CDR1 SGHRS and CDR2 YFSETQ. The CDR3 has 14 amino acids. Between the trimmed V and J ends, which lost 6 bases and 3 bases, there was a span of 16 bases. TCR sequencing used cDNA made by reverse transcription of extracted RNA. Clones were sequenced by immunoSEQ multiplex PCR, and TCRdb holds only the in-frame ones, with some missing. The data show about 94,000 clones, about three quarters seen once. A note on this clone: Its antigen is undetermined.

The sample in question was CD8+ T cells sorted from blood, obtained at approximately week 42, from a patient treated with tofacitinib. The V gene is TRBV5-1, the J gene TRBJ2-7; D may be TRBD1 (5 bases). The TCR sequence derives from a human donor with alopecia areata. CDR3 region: CASTPDTGFYEQYF. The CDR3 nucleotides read TGCGCCAGCACCCCGGACACCGGTTTCTACGAGCAGTACTTC.